The 23 T cell receptor beta chains given below trace back to one sample, sequenced in a study of CD8+ T cells in alopecia areata. The treatment is: oral pan-JAK inhibitor, 5-10 mg twice daily. Sequencing templates came from extracted RNA that was reverse transcribed into cDNA. The data were produced by immunoSEQ multiplex PCR, yet TCRdb's version contains in-frame clones alone and is incomplete. The sample yields 80,000 to 100,000 clones, 44% seen once. The material was CD8+ T cells sorted from blood, obtained at week 24, from a patient treated with tofacitinib. All receptors derive from a human donor with alopecia areata.

DNA for the CDR3: TGCGCCAGCAGCCAAGGGAGGGCCGGGGCAGATACGCAGTATTTT. It specifies CASSQGRAGADTQYF. The rearrangement links TRBV4-1 to TRBJ2-3; a weak D match, TRBD2 (6 bases). Germline CDR1 MGHRA, CDR2 YSYEKL. The CDR3 loop spans 15 amino acids. Between the trimmed V and J ends, which lost 1 base and 4 bases, there was a span of 12 bases.

The V gene is TRBV28, the J gene TRBJ2-3, with D maybe TRBD1 (6 bases). Germline assignment: CDR1 MDHEN and CDR2 SYDVKM. The CDR3 runs 17 residues. The V end was cut by 4 bases, the J end by 3 bases, with 20 bases between. CDR3 loop: CASSSGARGLQTDTQYF. The CDR3 nucleotides read TGTGCCAGCAGTTCCGGGGCCAGGGGATTACAGACAGATACGCAGTATTTT.

The rearrangement joins TRBV6-6 to TRBJ2-1; 8 bases align to TRBD2. Germline CDR1 is MNHNY and CDR2 is SVGAGI (reference sequence). J lost 14 bases, V lost 6 bases, and 9 bases had no gene match. The CDR3 extends over 12 amino acids. CDR3 DNA sequence: TGTGCCAGCAGCCCACCGACTAGCGCGGAGTTCTTC. Translated, it gives CASSPPTSAEFF.

This clone was recorded once. The chain uses TRBV10-1 and TRBJ2-5; 7 nucleotides align to TRBD2. V lost 4 bases, J lost 5 bases, and 7 bases stayed unmatched. Per the germline V gene, CDR1 is WNHNN and CDR2 is SYGVQD (reference sequence). The CDR3 is 14 amino acids. The CDR3 sequence: CASSVRGSGETQYF. In DNA form, the CDR3 reads TGCGCCAGCAGTGTCCGCGGGAGTGGGGAGACCCAGTACTTC.

This clone was counted a few times. The same CDR3 arises from other DNA sequences in this sample as well. This chain uses TRBV29-1 with TRBJ1-1; TRBD1 matches at 10 bases. In germline, CDR1 is SQVTM, CDR2 ANQGSEA. The V segment lost 7 bases and the J segment 4 bases; nucleotides outside the gene matches: 3. CDR3 length: 12 residues. The CDR3 sequence: CSGRDRGTEAFF. The DNA for the CDR3 is TGCAGCGGCCGGGACAGGGGCACTGAAGCTTTCTTT.

This clone was observed a handful of times. The CDR3 sequence is CASSPSLAGGPRDTQYF. The CDR3 DNA reads TGTGCCAGCTCACCGTCACTAGCGGGAGGGCCGAGGGATACGCAGTATTTT. The chain has TRBV18 and TRBJ2-3, with 13 bases lining up with TRBD2. The V segment lost 3 bases and the J segment 6 bases; nucleotides outside the gene matches: 9. Germline values: CDR1 KGHSH, CDR2 LQKENI. The CDR3 length is 17 residues.

In this sample, this clone turned up once. The chain joins TRBV6-1 to TRBJ2-7; D gene unclear. Trimming removed 7 bases at V and 2 bases at J, with 3 bases between. The CDR3 covers 10 residues. Germline lookup yields CDR1 MNHNS and CDR2 SASEGT. The CDR3 region is CASTAYEQYF. The DNA of the CDR3 is TGTGCCAGCACAGCCTACGAGCAGTACTTC.

This clone appeared a few times. The V gene is TRBV30, the J gene TRBJ2-2, with D possibly TRBD2 on 5 matching bases. The germline V and J ends were trimmed by 1 base and 1 base, with 7 bases remaining between them. CDR3 length: 14 amino acids. In germline, CDR1 is GTSNPN, CDR2 SVGIG (reference sequence). CDR3 amino acids: CAWSEAGNTGELFF. The CDR3 region has the DNA TGTGCCTGGAGTGAGGCGGGGAACACCGGGGAGCTGTTTTTT.

The V call is TRBV30, the J call TRBJ2-3; D gene unclear. This CDR3 contains 13 residues. From germline, CDR1 is GTSNPN and CDR2 SVGIG (reference sequence). V gave up 1 base and J gave up 2 bases, with 7 bases separating them. CDR3 protein: CAWSDVFTDTQYF. CDR3 DNA: TGTGCCTGGAGTGACGTCTTCACAGATACGCAGTATTTT.

V gene TRBV6-5 combines with J gene TRBJ1-1; no definite D call. The CDR3 consists of 11 residues. V was trimmed by 5 bases and J by 1 base, leaving 2 bases between them. Per germline, CDR1 MNHEY and CDR2 SVGAGI. CDR3 sequence (DNA): TGTGCCAGCAGTACGAACACTGAAGCTTTCTTT. This encodes CASSTNTEAFF.

The V gene is TRBV9, the J gene TRBJ2-5, with D perhaps TRBD1 (5 bases). This CDR3 comprises 15 residues. Germline loops: CDR1 SGDLS, CDR2 YYNGEE. The V and J ends lost 4 bases and 2 bases respectively, with 15 bases between them. The CDR3 nucleotides are TGTGCCAGCAGCCCGAGTGGGGCGGTACAAGAGACCCAGTACTTC. It yields the protein CASSPSGAVQETQYF.

Here the CDR3 reads CASSSGAYNEQFF. DNA of the CDR3: TGTGCCAGCAGCTCCGGGGCGTACAATGAGCAGTTCTTC. The rearrangement joins TRBV7-8 to TRBJ2-1, with D perhaps matching TRBD1 or TRBD2 (5 bases each). CDR3 length: 13 amino acids. The V and J ends lost 4 bases and 4 bases respectively, with 8 bases between them. In germline, CDR1 is SGHVS, CDR2 FQNEAQ. The complete variable domain, with remaining parts taken from reference TRBV7-8 and TRBJ2-1, reads GAGVSQSPRYKVAKRGQDVALRCDPISGHVSLFWYQQALGQGPEFLTYFQNEAQLDKSGLPSDRFFAERPEGSVSTLKIQRTQQEDSAVYLCASSSGAYNEQFFGPGTRLTVL.

This chain links TRBV9 with TRBJ2-5, with 8 bases fitting TRBD2. The V gene end was trimmed by 0 bases and the J gene end by 5 bases; junction bases not matched to a gene: 9. CDR1 is SGDLS, CDR2 YYNGEE, per germline. The CDR3 runs 16 residues. CDR3 loop: CASSVGGAGVVETQYF. The CDR3 region has the DNA TGTGCCAGCAGCGTAGGGGGAGCGGGAGTTGTTGAGACCCAGTACTTC.

J is TRBJ2-5 and V is TRBV4-3; the D call may be TRBD1 or TRBD2 (6 bases each). The CDR3 runs to 19 residues. Germline lookup yields CDR1 LGHNA and CDR2 YSLEER. Trimming cost V 2 bases and J 2 bases, with 24 bases left between them. CDR3 coding DNA: TGCGCCAGCAGCCAATTTGCCCTCGGGGGACAAATCAAACAAGAGACCCAGTACTTC. The encoded protein is CASSQFALGGQIKQETQYF.

The chain employs TRBV28 and TRBJ1-5; D might be TRBD1 (6 bases). The CDR3 has 14 residues. Looked up from germline, CDR1 is MDHEN and CDR2 is SYDVKM. V was shortened by 7 bases and J by 0 bases, with 10 bases between the two germline ends. CDR3 loop: CASNGTPSNQPQHF. In nucleotides, the CDR3 is TGTGCCAGCAACGGGACACCTAGCAATCAGCCCCAGCATTTT.

The sample holds a few counts of this clone. The chain carries TRBV29-1 and TRBJ2-3; 9 bases line up with TRBD2. The V gene's germline CDR1 is SQVTM and CDR2 ANQGSEA. This CDR3 comprises 15 residues. J lost 0 bases, V lost 6 bases, and 7 bases had no gene match. CDR3 in amino acids: CSVPTSGESTDTQYF. CDR3 coding DNA: TGCAGCGTCCCGACTAGCGGAGAGAGCACAGATACGCAGTATTTT.

This clone was observed a handful of times. The chain combines TRBV5-1 with TRBJ2-3; TRBD1 matches 7 bases. This CDR3 region has 16 residues. Germline V gives CDR1 SGHRS, CDR2 YFSETQ. Germline trimming cut 2 bases from V and 4 bases from J; bases unmatched to any gene: 10. CDR3 in amino acids: CASSFYRGGWADTQYF. The CDR3 DNA follows: TGCGCCAGCAGCTTCTATAGAGGGGGCTGGGCAGATACGCAGTATTTT.

This clone was detected a few times. The genes are TRBV11-2 and TRBJ2-3; TRBD2 matches 9 bases. J lost 2 bases, V lost 5 bases, and 8 bases had no gene match. This CDR3 is 16 amino acids long. Germline values: CDR1 SGHAT, CDR2 FQNNGV. DNA for the CDR3: TGTGCCAGCAGCCCGCCCAGCGGGGGGATCACAGATACGCAGTATTTT. This sequence encodes CASSPPSGGITDTQYF.

In nucleotides, the CDR3 is TGTGCCAGCAGTTTGGGGGGGCTGGGAGCTGAAGCTTTCTTT. This encodes CASSLGGLGAEAFF. This chain joins TRBV27 and TRBJ1-1; a possible D gene is TRBD1 (6 bases). The CDR3 is 14 amino acids. Germline V lookup: CDR1 MNHEY, CDR2 SMNVEV (reference sequence). V was cut by 3 bases and J by 6 bases, with 14 bases left in between.

This clone showed up just a few times. This chain connects TRBV7-9 to TRBJ2-7; D not resolved. V was shortened by 6 bases and J by 0 bases, with 9 bases between the two germline ends. The CDR3 is made up of 13 amino acids. Per the germline V gene, CDR1 is SEHNR and CDR2 is FQNEAQ (reference sequence). CDR3 sequence reads: CASSSQVSYEQYF. The CDR3, as DNA: TGTGCCAGCAGTTCTCAGGTCTCCTACGAGCAGTACTTC. Variable domain in full (rest from reference TRBV7-9 and TRBJ2-7): DTGVSQNPRHKITKRGQNVTFRCDPISEHNRLYWYRQTLGQGPEFLTYFQNEAQLEKSRLLSDRFSAERPKGSFSTLEIQRTEQGDSAMYLCASSSQVSYEQYFGPGTRLTVT.

This clone was recorded a few times. The genes are TRBV27 and TRBJ2-5; possibly TRBD2 for D (6 bases). The V and J ends lost 6 bases and 4 bases respectively, with 6 bases between them. Germline V CDR1 and CDR2: MNHEY, SMNVEV (reference sequence). The CDR3 consists of 11 residues. CDR3 region: CASRGGETQYF. CDR3 coding DNA: TGTGCCAGCAGGGGGGGAGAGACCCAGTACTTC.

The chain has TRBV9 and TRBJ2-4; D possibly uses TRBD1 or TRBD2 (5 bases each). Trimming pared 2 bases from V and 7 bases from J, leaving 13 bases between. The germline gives CDR1 SGDLS, CDR2 YYNGEE. The CDR3 contains 14 residues. CDR3 residues: CASSVTEGMNIQYF. The CDR3 bases are TGTGCCAGCAGCGTTACCGAGGGGATGAACATTCAGTACTTC.

The genes are TRBV27 and TRBJ2-1; unclear D gene. Trimming removed 0 bases at V and 2 bases at J, with 11 bases between. The CDR3 consists of 16 residues. CDR1 is MNHEY and CDR2 is SMNVEV in the germline V gene (reference sequence). The CDR3 DNA is TGTGCCAGCAGTTTATCAGGCGGCCACGCCTACAATGAGCAGTTCTTC. This codes for CASSLSGGHAYNEQFF.